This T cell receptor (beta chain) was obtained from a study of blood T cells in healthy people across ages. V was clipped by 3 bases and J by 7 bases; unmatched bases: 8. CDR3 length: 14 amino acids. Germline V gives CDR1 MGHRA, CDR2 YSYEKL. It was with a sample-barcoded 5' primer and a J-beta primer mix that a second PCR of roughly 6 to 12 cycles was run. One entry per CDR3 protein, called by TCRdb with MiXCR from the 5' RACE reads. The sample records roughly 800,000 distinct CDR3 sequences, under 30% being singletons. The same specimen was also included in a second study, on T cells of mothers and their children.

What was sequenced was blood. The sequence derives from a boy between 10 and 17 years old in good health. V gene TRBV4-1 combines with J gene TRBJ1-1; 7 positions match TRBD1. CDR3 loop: CASSHAGQEREAFF. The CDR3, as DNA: TGCGCCAGCAGCCACGCAGGACAGGAGCGTGAAGCTTTCTTT.